This T cell receptor (beta chain) was captured by sequencing in a study of post-analysis software for immune sequencing data. Study results and caveats: Patients had higher frequencies than controls of roughly five TRBV segments, including TRBV5-6, TRBV5-1 and TRBV20-1.

The library was made from cDNA and included unique molecular identifiers. TCRdb reprocessed the PCR reads with MiXCR, giving one entry per CDR3 protein. The sample yields approximately 730,000 distinct CDR3 sequences, around 27% seen once. The CDR3 covers 13 residues. V trimming: 6 bases; J trimming: 3 bases; junction bases outside the gene matches: 5. Per germline, CDR1 SEHNR and CDR2 FQNEAQ (reference sequence). This clonotype turned up a few times. Its antigen is as yet unknown. This sequence was found in a girl aged 10 to 17 with multiple sclerosis. The specimen sequenced was blood. The chain links TRBV7-9 to TRBJ2-7; 7 nucleotides match TRBD1. CDR3 in amino acids: CASSSRDSYEQYF. As DNA, the CDR3 is TGTGCCAGCAGTTCCCGGGACAGCTACGAGCAGTACTTC.